This TCR beta chain was sequenced in a study of blood T cells in healthy people across ages. Looked up from germline, CDR1 is SQVTM and CDR2 is ANQGSEA. This CDR3 region has 14 residues. Between the trimmed V and J ends, which lost 6 bases and 1 base, there was a span of 10 bases. This clonotype was seen only a few times. A J-beta primer mix and a sample-barcoded 5' primer were used in a second PCR of about 7 to 12 cycles. TCRdb independently ran MiXCR on the 5' RACE reads; one entry per CDR3 protein. The table has 660,000 or so distinct CDR3 sequences, roughly three fifths seen once. Sequencing was carried out using blood. This sequence was found in a man aged 55 to 70 in good health. The rearrangement uses TRBV29-1 and TRBJ2-6, with unresolved D. CDR3 in amino acids: CSVLWASGANVLTF. The CDR3 nucleotides read TGCAGCGTCCTCTGGGCTTCTGGGGCCAACGTCCTGACTTTC.